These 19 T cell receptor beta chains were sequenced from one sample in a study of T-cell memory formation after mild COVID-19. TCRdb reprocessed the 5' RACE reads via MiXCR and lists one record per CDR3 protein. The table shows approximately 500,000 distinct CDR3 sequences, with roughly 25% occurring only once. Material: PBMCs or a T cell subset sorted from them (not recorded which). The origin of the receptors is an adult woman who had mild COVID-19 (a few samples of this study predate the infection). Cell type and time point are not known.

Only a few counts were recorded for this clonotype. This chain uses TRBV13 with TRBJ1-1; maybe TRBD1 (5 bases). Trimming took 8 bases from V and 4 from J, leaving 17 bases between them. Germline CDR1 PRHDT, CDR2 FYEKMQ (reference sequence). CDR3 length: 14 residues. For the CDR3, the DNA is TGTGCCAGCCCTAAAGGGGTTTCTGGCACTGAAGCTTTCTTT. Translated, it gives CASPKGVSGTEAFF.

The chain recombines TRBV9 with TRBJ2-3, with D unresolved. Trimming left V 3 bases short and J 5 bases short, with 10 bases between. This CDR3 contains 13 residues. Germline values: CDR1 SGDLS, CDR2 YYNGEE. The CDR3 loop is CASSESQLDTQYF. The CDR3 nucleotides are TGTGCCAGCAGCGAATCCCAGCTAGATACGCAGTATTTT.

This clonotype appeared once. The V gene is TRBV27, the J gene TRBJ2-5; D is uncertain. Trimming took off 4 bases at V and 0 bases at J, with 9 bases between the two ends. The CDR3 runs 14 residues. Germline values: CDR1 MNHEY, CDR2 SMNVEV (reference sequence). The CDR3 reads CASSSVWDQETQYF. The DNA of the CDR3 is TGTGCCAGCAGTTCGGTTTGGGACCAAGAGACCCAGTACTTC.

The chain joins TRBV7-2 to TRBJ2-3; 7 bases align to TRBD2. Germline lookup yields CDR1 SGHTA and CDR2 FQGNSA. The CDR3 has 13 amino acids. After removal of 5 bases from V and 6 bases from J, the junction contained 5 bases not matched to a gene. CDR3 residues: CASSVQGGDTQYF. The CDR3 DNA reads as TGTGCCAGCAGCGTTCAGGGAGGGGATACGCAGTATTTT.

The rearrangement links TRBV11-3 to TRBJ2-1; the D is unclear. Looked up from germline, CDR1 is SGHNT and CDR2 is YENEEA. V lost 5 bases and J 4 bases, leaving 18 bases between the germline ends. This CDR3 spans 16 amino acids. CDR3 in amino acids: CASSPEPRNRYNEQFF. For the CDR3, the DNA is TGTGCCAGCAGCCCCGAACCTCGAAATAGGTACAATGAGCAGTTCTTC.

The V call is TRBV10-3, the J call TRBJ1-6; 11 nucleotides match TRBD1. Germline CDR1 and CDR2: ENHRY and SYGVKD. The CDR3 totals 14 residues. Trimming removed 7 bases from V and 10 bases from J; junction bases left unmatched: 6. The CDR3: CAINRDRGKSPLHF. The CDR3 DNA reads TGTGCCATCAACCGGGACAGGGGGAAATCACCCCTCCACTTT.

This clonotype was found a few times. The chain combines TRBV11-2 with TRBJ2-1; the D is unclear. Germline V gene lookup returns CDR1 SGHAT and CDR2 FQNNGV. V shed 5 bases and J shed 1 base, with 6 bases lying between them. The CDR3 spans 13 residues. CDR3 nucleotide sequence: TGTGCCAGCAGCCGTCCTTCCTACAATGAGCAGTTCTTC. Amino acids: CASSRPSYNEQFF.

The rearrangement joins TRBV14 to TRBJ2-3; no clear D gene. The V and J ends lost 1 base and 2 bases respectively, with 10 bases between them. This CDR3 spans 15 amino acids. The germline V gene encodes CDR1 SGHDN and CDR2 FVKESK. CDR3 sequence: CASSQVKGNTDTQYF. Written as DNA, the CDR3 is TGTGCCAGCAGCCAAGTTAAGGGAAACACAGATACGCAGTATTTT.

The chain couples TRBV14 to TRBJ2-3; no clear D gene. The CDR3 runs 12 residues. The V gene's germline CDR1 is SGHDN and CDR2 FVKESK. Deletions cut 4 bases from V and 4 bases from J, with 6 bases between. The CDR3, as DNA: TGTGCCAGCAGCCGGGTCCCAGATACGCAGTATTTT. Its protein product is CASSRVPDTQYF.

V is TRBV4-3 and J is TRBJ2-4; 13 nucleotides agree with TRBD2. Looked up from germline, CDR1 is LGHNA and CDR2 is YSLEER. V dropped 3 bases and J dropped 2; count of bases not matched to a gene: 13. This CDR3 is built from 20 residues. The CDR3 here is CASSHETTSGRAASKNIQYF. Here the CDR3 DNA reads TGCGCCAGCAGCCATGAAACCACTAGCGGGAGGGCCGCTTCCAAAAACATTCAGTACTTC.

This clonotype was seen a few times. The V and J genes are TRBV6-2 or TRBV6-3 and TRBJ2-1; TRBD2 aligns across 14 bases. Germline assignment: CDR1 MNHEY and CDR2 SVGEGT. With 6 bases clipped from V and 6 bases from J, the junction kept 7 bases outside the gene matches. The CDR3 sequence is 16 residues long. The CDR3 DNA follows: TGTGCCAGCAGACCCCCTGGGACTAGCGGGAGCAATGAGCAGTTCTTC. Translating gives CASRPPGTSGSNEQFF.

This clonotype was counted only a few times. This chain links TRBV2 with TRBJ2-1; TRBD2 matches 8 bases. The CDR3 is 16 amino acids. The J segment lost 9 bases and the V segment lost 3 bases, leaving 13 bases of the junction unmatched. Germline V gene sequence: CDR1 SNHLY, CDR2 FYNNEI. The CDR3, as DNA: TGTGCCAGCAGTGATGACCCCGGGACTAGATTAGTTGAGCAGTTCTTC. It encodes CASSDDPGTRLVEQFF.

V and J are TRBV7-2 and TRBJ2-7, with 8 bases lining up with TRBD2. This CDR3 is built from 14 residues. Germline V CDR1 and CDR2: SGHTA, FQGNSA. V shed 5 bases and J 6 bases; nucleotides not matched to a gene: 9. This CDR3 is CASSPREGATEQYF. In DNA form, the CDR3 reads TGTGCCAGCAGCCCCCGGGAGGGTGCGACCGAGCAGTACTTC.

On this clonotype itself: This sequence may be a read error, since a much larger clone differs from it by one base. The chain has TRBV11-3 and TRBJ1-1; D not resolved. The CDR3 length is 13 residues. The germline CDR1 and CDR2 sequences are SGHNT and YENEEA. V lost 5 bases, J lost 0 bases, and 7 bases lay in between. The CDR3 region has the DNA TGTGCCAGCAGCCACGGGGTGAACACTGAAGCTTTCTTT. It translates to CASSHGVNTEAFF. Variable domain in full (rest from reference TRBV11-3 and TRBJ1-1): EAGVVQSPRYKIIEKKQPVAFWCNPISGHNTLYWYLQNLGQGPELLIRYENEEAVDDSQLPKDRFSAERLKGVDSTLKIQPAELGDSAVYLCASSHGVNTEAFFGQGTRLTVV.

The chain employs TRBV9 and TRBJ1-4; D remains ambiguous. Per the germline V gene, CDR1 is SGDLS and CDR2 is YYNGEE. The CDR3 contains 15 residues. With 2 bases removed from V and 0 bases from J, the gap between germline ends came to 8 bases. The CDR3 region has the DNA TGTGCCAGCAGCGTTGGCCAAGCAACTAATGAAAAACTGTTTTTT. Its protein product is CASSVGQATNEKLFF.

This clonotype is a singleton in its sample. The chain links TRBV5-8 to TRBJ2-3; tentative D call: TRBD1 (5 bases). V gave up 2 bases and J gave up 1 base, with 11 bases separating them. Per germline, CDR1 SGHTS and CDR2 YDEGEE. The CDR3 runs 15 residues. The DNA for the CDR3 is TGTGCCAGCAGCTTAGGGGTGATAGGCACAGATACGCAGTATTTT. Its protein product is CASSLGVIGTDTQYF.

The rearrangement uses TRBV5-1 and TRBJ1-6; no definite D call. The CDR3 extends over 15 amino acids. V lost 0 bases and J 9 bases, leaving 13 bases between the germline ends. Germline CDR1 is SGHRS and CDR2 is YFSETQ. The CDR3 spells CASSLDGPGGSPLHF. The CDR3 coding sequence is TGCGCCAGCAGCTTGGACGGACCGGGAGGTTCACCCCTCCACTTT.

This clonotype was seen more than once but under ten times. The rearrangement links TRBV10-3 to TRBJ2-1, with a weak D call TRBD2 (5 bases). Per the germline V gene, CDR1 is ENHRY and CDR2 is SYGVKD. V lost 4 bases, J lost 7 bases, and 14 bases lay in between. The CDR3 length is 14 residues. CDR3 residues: CAISVLAFENEQFF. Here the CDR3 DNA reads TGTGCCATCAGTGTGCTAGCATTCGAGAATGAGCAGTTCTTC.

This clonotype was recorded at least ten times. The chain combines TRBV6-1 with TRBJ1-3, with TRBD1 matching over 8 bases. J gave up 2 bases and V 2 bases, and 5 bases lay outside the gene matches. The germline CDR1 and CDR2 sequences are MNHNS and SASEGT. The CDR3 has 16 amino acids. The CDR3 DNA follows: TGTGCCAGCAGTGAATGGGGACAGGCCCCTGGAAACACCATATATTTT. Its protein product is CASSEWGQAPGNTIYF.